The 17 T cell receptor beta chains listed next were all sequenced from one sample in a study of T cell responses to AZD1222 COVID-19 vaccine (dated by TCRdb to 2020 to 2022). The library was prepared using the immunoSEQ multiplex PCR assay. Entries here come from immuneACCESS through TCRdb and include only in-frame sequences with V and J called. Some clones fail to appear in such tables; in the studies checked, an unresolved V gene covers under half of the shortfall, and the cause of the remainder is unknown. This sample lists about 75,000 clones; about 91% were detected once. The biggest ten clones account for 9% to 10% of the sample. The sample's time point label, decoded: about 28 days (+/-7) after the second vaccine dose. This specimen's treatment or condition label, interpreted: meningococcal conjugate vaccine given as trial control. This specimen was peripheral blood, taken 28 days after the second dose of the MenACWY control vaccine. These receptor sequences come from an adult who received the MenACWY meningococcal vaccine as a control.

The chain uses TRBV23-1 and TRBJ1-4; D not certain. TRBV23-1 is classed as an ORF, of uncertain function. V lost 6 bases, J lost 6 bases, and 14 bases lay in between. This CDR3 is built from 14 residues. This CDR3 reads CASRVLPDDEKLFF. The DNA for the CDR3 is TGCGCCAGCAGGGTTCTTCCGGACGATGAAAAACTGTTTTTT.

The CDR3 nucleotides are TGTGCCAGCACCCTCACCGTTTCGCCAGGGGCGAACACTGAAGCTTTCTTT. Encoded protein: CASTLTVSPGANTEAFF. The chain carries TRBV11-2 and TRBJ1-1, with D possibly being TRBD1 (6 bases). The CDR3 spans 17 residues. V shed 7 bases and J shed 1 base, with 22 bases lying between them. Germline V CDR1 and CDR2: SGHAT, FQNNGV.

The rearrangement joins TRBV10-1 to TRBJ2-7; TRBD1 aligns across 8 bases. Trimming at V came to 10 bases and at J to 3 bases, leaving 11 bases not matched to a gene. Germline V gene data show CDR1 as WNHNN and CDR2 as SYGVQD (reference sequence). The CDR3 has 14 residues. The CDR3 DNA is TGCGCCAAAGCACGGACAGGGACCTACTACGAGCAGTACTTC. It yields the protein CAKARTGTYYEQYF.

In DNA, the CDR3 is TGTGCCAGCAGCCCAACGTTTGGTTTCGCCGGGACAGGGACTGAAAAACTGTTTTTT. Its protein is CASSPTFGFAGTGTEKLFF. V usage is TRBV11-2 and J usage is TRBJ1-4; 9 nucleotides match TRBD1. The length of the CDR3 is 19 residues. The trim removed 5 bases at V and 7 bases at J, leaving 20 bases unmatched. From germline, CDR1 is SGHAT and CDR2 FQNNGV.

In its sample, this clone was seen once. This rearrangement joins TRBV29-1 to TRBJ1-1; no clear D gene. This CDR3 is built from 11 residues. Germline assignment: CDR1 SQVTM and CDR2 ANQGSEA. The V end was cut by 5 bases, the J end by 1 base, with 5 bases between. The CDR3 region has the DNA TGCAGCGTTCTTGGGAACACTGAAGCTTTCTTT. Its translation is CSVLGNTEAFF.

V is TRBV28 and J is TRBJ1-4; D is unresolved. The CDR3 has 13 residues. Germline values: CDR1 MDHEN, CDR2 SYDVKM. V lost 7 bases to trimming and J lost 8 bases, with 14 bases between them. CDR3 nucleotides: TGTGCCAGCACCACTGACGAAGGGGAAAAACTGTTTTTT. Its protein is CASTTDEGEKLFF.

V and J are TRBV6-5 and TRBJ1-2, with D possibly TRBD1 on 6 matching bases. This CDR3 region has 15 residues. Trimming pared 4 bases from V and 4 bases from J, leaving 16 bases between. Germline CDR1 is MNHEY and CDR2 is SVGAGI. The CDR3 DNA follows: TGTGCCAGCAGTTTACAGGGAGGATCAGGCTATGGCTACACCTTC. Encoded protein: CASSLQGGSGYGYTF.

This clone was found once. This chain uses TRBV10-3 with TRBJ2-5, with TRBD1 matching over 7 bases. The CDR3 length is 15 residues. The germline gives CDR1 ENHRY, CDR2 SYGVKD. Trimming cost V 6 bases and J 4 bases; bases outside gene matches: 11. The CDR3 nucleotides read TGTGCCATCAGCCCGTATGAGGGGGCGGGAGAGACCCAGTACTTC. This gives the protein CAISPYEGAGETQYF.

The V call is TRBV7-8, the J call TRBJ2-1; D remains unclear. Between the trimmed V and J ends, which lost 5 bases and 0 bases, there was a span of 14 bases. CDR3 length equals 16 residues. Germline CDR1 is SGHVS and CDR2 is FQNEAQ. The CDR3 DNA follows: TGTGCCAGCAGCCCCCGAACTTCAAGCTCCTACAATGAGCAGTTCTTC. Translated, it gives CASSPRTSSSYNEQFF. Complete variable domain (other parts from reference TRBV7-8 and TRBJ2-1): GAGVSQSPRYKVAKRGQDVALRCDPISGHVSLFWYQQALGQGPEFLTYFQNEAQLDKSGLPSDRFFAERPEGSVSTLKIQRTQQEDSAVYLCASSPRTSSSYNEQFFGPGTRLTVL.

This chain links TRBV3-1 (or the pseudogene TRBV3-2) with TRBJ1-2, with 9 bases identical to TRBD1. This CDR3 has 15 residues. Germline loops: CDR1 LGHDT, CDR2 YNNKEL (reference sequence). Trimming cost V 3 bases and J 1 base; bases outside gene matches: 3. In DNA, the CDR3 is TGTGCCAGCAGCCACGAGGGACAGGGTAACTATGGCTACACCTTC. Encoded protein: CASSHEGQGNYGYTF.

Only a few counts were recorded for this clone. This CDR3 reads CASSSREAGLSYEQYF. CDR3 nucleotides: TGTGCCAGCAGCTCCCGAGAAGCGGGGCTCTCCTACGAGCAGTACTTC. The V and J genes are TRBV4-2 and TRBJ2-7, with 7 positions matching TRBD2. V lost 5 bases to trimming and J lost 0 bases; unmatched junction nucleotides: 10. Per the germline V gene, CDR1 is LGHNA and CDR2 is YNFKEQ. This CDR3 region has 16 residues.

This clone is labeled medium-sized. The CDR3: CASSYSVGGEAFF. As DNA, the CDR3 is TGTGCCAGCAGTTACTCGGTGGGAGGGGAAGCTTTCTTT. The rearrangement links TRBV6-5 to TRBJ1-1, with D unresolved. The CDR3 spans 13 residues. Trimming took 0 bases from V and 8 from J, leaving 10 bases between them. Germline V gene data show CDR1 as MNHEY and CDR2 as SVGAGI.

The chain links TRBV3-1 (or the pseudogene TRBV3-2) to TRBJ2-3; 10 bases are a match to TRBD2. CDR3 length equals 16 residues. Trimming took 5 bases from V and 0 from J; bases not matched to a gene: 5. Germline values: CDR1 LGHDT, CDR2 YNNKEL (reference sequence). CDR3 DNA: TGTGCCAGCAGCAAGCGGGGGGGCCACAGCACAGATACGCAGTATTTT. It codes for CASSKRGGHSTDTQYF.

The chain links TRBV18 to TRBJ1-1; D is unresolved. Trimming shortened V by 0 bases and J by 0 bases, and 8 bases separated the two germline ends. This CDR3 spans 15 amino acids. Per germline, CDR1 KGHSH and CDR2 LQKENI. The CDR3 sequence: CASSPPTEMNTEAFF. The CDR3 nucleotides are TGTGCCAGCTCACCACCGACGGAGATGAACACTGAAGCTTTCTTT.

The chain combines TRBV5-4 with TRBJ2-7; TRBD1 or TRBD2 may be the D gene (5 bases each). The CDR3 runs to 15 residues. The germline V and J ends were trimmed by 1 base and 2 bases, with 13 bases remaining between them. Germline CDR1 SGHNT, CDR2 YYREEE (reference sequence). CDR3 nucleotides: TGTGCCAGCAGCTTGTCTTGGGGGTCTGCCTACGAGCAGTACTTC. Encoded protein: CASSLSWGSAYEQYF.

J is TRBJ2-1 and V is TRBV7-2; 7 nucleotides line up with TRBD1. In germline, CDR1 is SGHTA, CDR2 FQGNSA. J was trimmed by 3 bases and V by 5 bases; bases with no gene match: 7. CDR3 length equals 15 residues. The CDR3 region is CASSKNRDSYNEQFF. The CDR3 DNA follows: TGTGCCAGCAGCAAAAACCGGGACAGCTACAATGAGCAGTTCTTC.

The chain links TRBV5-1 to TRBJ2-1; D gene ambiguous. Per the germline V gene, CDR1 is SGHRS and CDR2 is YFSETQ. Trimming took off 0 bases at V and 1 base at J, with 11 bases between the two ends. The CDR3 loop spans 16 amino acids. This chain's CDR3 is CASSLASGRSYNEQFF. In DNA form, the CDR3 reads TGCGCCAGCAGCTTGGCTTCCGGTAGGTCCTACAATGAGCAGTTCTTC.